The 30 T cell receptor beta chains listed next were all sequenced from one sample in a study of T cells after yellow fever vaccination. Using its own MiXCR run on the 5' RACE reads, TCRdb lists one record per CDR3 protein. The sample lists some 200,000 distinct CDR3 sequences, approximately 10% occurring once. Sequenced material: CD8+ T cells sorted from PBMCs, taken 15 days after the yellow fever booster vaccination. The source of these receptors is a man between 18 and 29 years old who received the YFV17D yellow fever vaccine.

The chain is built from TRBV7-8 and TRBJ2-5; possibly TRBD1 for D (6 bases). Trimming stripped 4 bases from V and 1 base from J, with 10 bases between. The CDR3 is made up of 14 amino acids. Germline V gene lookup returns CDR1 SGHVS and CDR2 FQNEAQ. The CDR3 nucleotides are TGTGCCAGCAGCTCTAACAGGGTCCAAGAGACCCAGTACTTC. It translates to CASSSNRVQETQYF.

This rearrangement joins TRBV5-1 to TRBJ1-1; D unresolved. Germline V CDR1 and CDR2: SGHRS, YFSETQ. CDR3 length equals 15 residues. The germline V and J ends were trimmed by 0 bases and 0 bases, with 9 bases remaining between them. The CDR3 protein is CASSLAGSLNTEAFF. CDR3 sequence (DNA): TGCGCCAGCAGCTTGGCTGGAAGTCTGAACACTGAAGCTTTCTTT.

This clonotype was seen at least ten times. In nucleotides, the CDR3 is TGCGCCAGCAGCCTTGACCCTGGGACAGGGGGGTTCGAGCAGTACTTC. Translated: CASSLDPGTGGFEQYF. The J gene is TRBJ2-7, the V gene TRBV4-1, with TRBD1 identical over 11 bases. The CDR3 length is 16 residues. V trimming: 4 bases; J trimming: 6 bases; junction bases outside the gene matches: 11. Germline V gene lookup returns CDR1 MGHRA and CDR2 YSYEKL.

This clonotype was picked up many times. This rearrangement joins TRBV25-1 to TRBJ1-1; D remains ambiguous. This CDR3 spans 12 amino acids. Trimming took off 1 base at V and 5 bases at J, with 5 bases between the two ends. Germline CDR1 reads MGHDK; CDR2 reads SYGVNS. DNA for the CDR3: TGTGCCAGCAGTGAATCGCGAACTGAAGCTTTCTTT. It is translated as CASSESRTEAFF.

The sample holds a few counts of this clonotype. The chain employs TRBV4-1 and TRBJ2-7; tentative D call: TRBD1 (6 bases). Germline CDR1 MGHRA, CDR2 YSYEKL. The CDR3 consists of 15 residues. V lost 1 base and J 3 bases, leaving 13 bases between the germline ends. CDR3 loop: CASSQGGPGDYEQYV. In nucleotides, the CDR3 is TGCGCCAGCAGCCAAGGGGGGCCAGGGGACTACGAGCAGTACGTC.

This clonotype was counted only a few times. The V and J genes are TRBV12-3 or TRBV12-4 and TRBJ2-1; D may be TRBD1 (5 bases). V was shortened by 5 bases and J by 6 bases, with 8 bases between the two germline ends. This CDR3 comprises 12 residues. DNA of the CDR3: TGTGCCAGCAGTCCGACAGTCAATGAGCAGTTCTTC. Protein product: CASSPTVNEQFF.

The rearrangement joins TRBV11-2 to TRBJ2-2, with TRBD1 as a possible D gene (6 bases). The CDR3 runs 18 residues. Germline loops: CDR1 SGHAT, CDR2 FQNNGV. Between the trimmed V and J ends, which lost 5 bases and 1 base, there was a span of 20 bases. The CDR3: CASSASPGTHENTGELFF. CDR3 in DNA: TGTGCCAGCAGCGCGTCCCCCGGGACACACGAGAACACCGGGGAGCTGTTTTTT.

This clonotype was seen a handful of times. The chain employs TRBV2 and TRBJ2-1; D call uncertain. CDR1 and CDR2 (germline): SNHLY, FYNNEI. Trimming stripped 2 bases from V and 3 bases from J, with 5 bases between. The CDR3 extends over 13 amino acids. The CDR3 loop reads CASSENSYNEQFF. Written as DNA, the CDR3 is TGTGCCAGCAGTGAAAACAGCTACAATGAGCAGTTCTTC.

There are a few counts of this clonotype. The chain carries TRBV5-4 and TRBJ2-4; 13 bases line up with TRBD2. The CDR3 spans 17 residues. The trim removed 3 bases at V and 0 bases at J, leaving 3 bases unmatched. The V gene's germline CDR1 is SGHNT and CDR2 YYREEE (reference sequence). The CDR3 here is CASSSGTSGVAKNIQYF. CDR3 sequence (DNA): TGTGCCAGCAGCTCGGGGACTAGCGGGGTAGCCAAAAACATTCAGTACTTC.

A few counts support this clonotype. This sequence joins TRBV2 and TRBJ2-7, with no clear D. V was clipped by 2 bases and J by 0 bases, with 8 bases between them. CDR3 length equals 14 residues. CDR1 and CDR2 from the germline V gene are SNHLY and FYNNEI. CDR3 coding DNA: TGTGCCAGCAGTGAAAATGCACGCTCCTACGAGCAGTACTTC. This codes for CASSENARSYEQYF.

This clonotype has a handful of counts. This chain connects TRBV4-1 to TRBJ1-1, with 12 bases identical to TRBD1. The germline gives CDR1 MGHRA, CDR2 YSYEKL. The CDR3 totals 16 residues. Germline trimming cut 4 bases from V and 3 bases from J; bases unmatched to any gene: 6. The DNA for the CDR3 is TGCGCCAGCAGCCCACGGGGACAGGGGGCCGACACTGAAGCTTTCTTT. It encodes CASSPRGQGADTEAFF.

This clonotype has just a few counts. V gene TRBV9 combines with J gene TRBJ2-1; TRBD2 matches 8 bases. V was clipped by 7 bases and J by 6 bases; unmatched bases: 12. The CDR3 runs 15 residues. CDR1 is SGDLS, CDR2 YYNGEE, per germline. CDR3 protein: CASQRGRGGPNEQFF. As DNA, the CDR3 is TGTGCCAGCCAGAGGGGTCGGGGGGGCCCCAATGAGCAGTTCTTC.

This clonotype appeared a few times. V usage is TRBV9 and J usage is TRBJ1-2; a possible D gene is TRBD1 (6 bases). There are 14 residues in the CDR3. Germline CDR1 and CDR2: SGDLS and YYNGEE. The V gene lost 0 bases and the J gene lost 6 bases, with 12 bases spanning the gap. DNA for the CDR3: TGTGCCAGCAGCGTAGACGGGCAGGGGCATGGCTACACCTTC. Translation gives CASSVDGQGHGYTF.

The sample holds a few counts of this clonotype. The genes are TRBV7-8 and TRBJ2-7, with 7 bases matching TRBD1. After removal of 5 bases from V and 3 bases from J, the junction contained 13 bases not matched to a gene. CDR1 is SGHVS and CDR2 is FQNEAQ in the germline V gene. CDR3 length: 16 amino acids. CDR3 amino acids: CASSPGIKGGIYEQYV. For the CDR3, the DNA is TGTGCCAGCAGCCCCGGTATTAAAGGGGGCATCTACGAGCAGTACGTC.

The V call is TRBV3-1, the J call TRBJ2-6; the D is unclear. The CDR3 consists of 13 residues. The V end lost 4 bases, the J end lost 2 bases, and 3 bases lay between the germline ends. Germline V gene data show CDR1 as LGHDT and CDR2 as YNNKEL (reference sequence). This CDR3 reads CASSPPGANVLTF. As DNA, the CDR3 is TGTGCCAGCAGCCCACCTGGGGCCAACGTCCTGACTTTC.

This clonotype has a count of ten or more. The rearrangement links TRBV20-1 to TRBJ2-1; tentative D call: TRBD1 (6 bases). Germline V CDR1 and CDR2: DFQATT, SNEGSKA (reference sequence). The V end lost 5 bases, the J end lost 0 bases, and 20 bases lay between the germline ends. The CDR3 consists of 17 residues. The CDR3 loop reads CSAPSEPGDVSYNEQFF. CDR3 DNA sequence: TGCAGTGCTCCATCGGAACCAGGGGACGTCTCCTACAATGAGCAGTTCTTC.

The J gene is TRBJ1-5, the V gene TRBV4-1; D remains ambiguous. The V gene lost 2 bases and the J gene lost 4 bases, with 9 bases spanning the gap. The CDR3 length is 14 residues. Per germline, CDR1 MGHRA and CDR2 YSYEKL. The CDR3 spells CASSQWVGNQPQHF. The CDR3 DNA reads as TGCGCCAGCAGCCAATGGGTCGGGAATCAGCCCCAGCATTTT.

This clonotype was recorded a few times. The genes are TRBV28 and TRBJ2-3; 9 positions match TRBD2. This CDR3 comprises 15 residues. After removal of 3 bases from V and 6 bases from J, the junction contained 7 bases not matched to a gene. Germline V gene lookup returns CDR1 MDHEN and CDR2 SYDVKM. CDR3 sequence (DNA): TGTGCCAGCAGTTTGCCTAGCGGGGTTGCTGATACGCAGTATTTT. This sequence encodes CASSLPSGVADTQYF.

V usage is TRBV10-3 and J usage is TRBJ1-2, with no clear D. Germline V gene sequence: CDR1 ENHRY, CDR2 SYGVKD. The CDR3 sequence is 13 residues long. V was clipped by 6 bases and J by 7 bases, with 15 bases between them. The DNA for the CDR3 is TGTGCCATCAGCCTCGGGCAGGAGGGTGGCTACACCTTC. Encoded protein: CAISLGQEGGYTF.

This sequence joins TRBV5-1 and TRBJ2-1; D is tentatively TRBD1 or TRBD2 (5 bases each). From germline, CDR1 is SGHRS and CDR2 YFSETQ. CDR3 size: 17 residues. V was pared by 4 bases and J by 1 base, with 18 bases between. CDR3 DNA sequence: TGCGCCAGCAGCAAGACAGCGGCGGGCGCTTCCTACAATGAGCAGTTCTTC. This sequence encodes CASSKTAAGASYNEQFF.

CDR3 in amino acids: CASSLNPVSNYGYTF. The CDR3 nucleotides are TGTGCCAGCAGTTTAAATCCCGTGTCTAACTATGGCTACACCTTC. This chain connects TRBV27 to TRBJ1-2; the D is unclear. V was cut by 2 bases and J by 0 bases, with 10 bases left in between. The CDR3 has 15 amino acids. The germline V gene encodes CDR1 MNHEY and CDR2 SMNVEV (reference sequence).

This clonotype was seen only a few times. The chain joins TRBV7-9 to TRBJ2-1; 8 bases align to TRBD2. Germline trimming cut 1 base from V and 5 bases from J; bases unmatched to any gene: 4. Germline V gene data show CDR1 as SEHNR and CDR2 as FQNEAQ (reference sequence). There are 15 residues in the CDR3. For the CDR3, the DNA is TGTGCCAGCAGCTTAGAAGAGGGACTAGACAATGAGCAGTTCTTC. As protein: CASSLEEGLDNEQFF.

In its sample, this clonotype was seen a few times. The J gene is TRBJ2-7, the V gene TRBV7-6; tentative D call: TRBD1 (6 bases). Germline assignment: CDR1 SGHVS and CDR2 FNYEAQ. The CDR3 runs to 13 residues. Between the trimmed V and J ends, which lost 4 bases and 3 bases, there was a span of 10 bases. DNA of the CDR3: TGTGCCAGCAGCTCGCCAGGGGTCTACGAGCAGTACTTC. This gives the protein CASSSPGVYEQYF.

The V gene is TRBV7-9, the J gene TRBJ2-5; D may match TRBD1 or TRBD2 (6 bases each). The ends were cut back, 5 bases at V and 5 bases at J, with 15 bases in the middle. The germline CDR1 and CDR2 sequences are SEHNR and FQNEAQ (reference sequence). The CDR3 consists of 14 residues. In DNA form, the CDR3 reads TGTGCCAGCAGCACCACCGTAGGGGGGGAGACCCAGTACTTC. Protein: CASSTTVGGETQYF. Full variable domain (missing parts from reference TRBV7-9 and TRBJ2-5): DTGVSQNPRHKITKRGQNVTFRCDPISEHNRLYWYRQTLGQGPEFLTYFQNEAQLEKSRLLSDRFSAERPKGSFSTLEIQRTEQGDSAMYLCASSTTVGGETQYFGPGTRLLVL.

The rearrangement joins TRBV20-1 to TRBJ2-3; tentatively, D is TRBD2 (7 bases). The CDR3 runs 15 residues. Trimming stripped 6 bases from V and 2 bases from J, with 18 bases between. Germline loops: CDR1 DFQATT, CDR2 SNEGSKA (reference sequence). In DNA form, the CDR3 reads TGCAGTGCCCCTGGGGGGCGGGGGCCCACAGATACGCAGTATTTT. Its protein product is CSAPGGRGPTDTQYF.

This clonotype has a handful of counts. The rearrangement links TRBV7-9 to TRBJ2-7; 7 nucleotides match TRBD1. The germline V gene has CDR1 SEHNR and CDR2 FQNEAQ (reference sequence). The CDR3 covers 12 residues. With 2 bases clipped from V and 5 bases from J, the junction kept 0 bases outside the gene matches. The CDR3, as DNA: TGTGCCAGCAGCTTACAGGGGGACGAGCAGTACGTC. As protein: CASSLQGDEQYV.

This clonotype was seen many times. The chain couples TRBV7-6 to TRBJ2-3; perhaps TRBD2 as D (6 bases). The CDR3 loop spans 17 amino acids. Trimming stripped 4 bases from V and 2 bases from J, with 19 bases between. In germline, CDR1 is SGHVS, CDR2 FNYEAQ. The CDR3 DNA reads TGTGCCAGCAGCTGGGGACCCACGGGAGATAACACAGATACGCAGTATTTT. Protein: CASSWGPTGDNTDTQYF.

The chain combines TRBV4-1 with TRBJ1-6; D call uncertain. There are 14 residues in the CDR3. V dropped 0 bases and J dropped 9 bases, with 9 bases sitting between them. Germline V gives CDR1 MGHRA, CDR2 YSYEKL. For the CDR3, the DNA is TGCGCCAGCAGCCAAGATAGCATGGGTTCACCCCTCCACTTT. It encodes CASSQDSMGSPLHF.

The sample holds a few counts of this clonotype. The chain employs TRBV7-2 and TRBJ1-6; D is undetermined. The germline gives CDR1 SGHTA, CDR2 FQGNSA. This CDR3 has 13 residues. The ends were cut back, 8 bases at V and 4 bases at J, with 9 bases in the middle. The DNA of the CDR3 is TGTGCCAGCGCGGCGAGTTATAATTCACCCCTCCACTTT. As protein: CASAASYNSPLHF.

The chain uses TRBV20-1 and TRBJ2-1; 7 nucleotides agree with TRBD2. Germline trimming cut 2 bases from V and 11 bases from J; bases unmatched to any gene: 6. The CDR3 extends over 12 amino acids. The germline CDR1 and CDR2 sequences are DFQATT and SNEGSKA (reference sequence). Written as DNA, the CDR3 is TGCAGTGCTAGATCTTCAGCGGGGCAGCAGTTCTTC. Translating it yields CSARSSAGQQFF.